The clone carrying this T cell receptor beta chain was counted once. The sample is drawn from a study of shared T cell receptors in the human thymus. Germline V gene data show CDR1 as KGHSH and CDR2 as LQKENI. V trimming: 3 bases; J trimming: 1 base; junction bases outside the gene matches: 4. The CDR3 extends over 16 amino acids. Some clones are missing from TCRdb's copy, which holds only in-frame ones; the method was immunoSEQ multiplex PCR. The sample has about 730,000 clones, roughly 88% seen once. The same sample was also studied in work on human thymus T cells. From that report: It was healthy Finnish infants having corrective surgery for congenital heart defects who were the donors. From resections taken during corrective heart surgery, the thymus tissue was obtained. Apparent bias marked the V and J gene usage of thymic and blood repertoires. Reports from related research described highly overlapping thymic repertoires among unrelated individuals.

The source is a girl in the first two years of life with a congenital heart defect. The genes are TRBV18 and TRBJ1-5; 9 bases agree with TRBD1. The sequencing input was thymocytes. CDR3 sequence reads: CASSPAGTGSNQPQHF. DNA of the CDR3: TGTGCCAGCTCACCTGCCGGGACAGGGAGCAATCAGCCCCAGCATTTT.